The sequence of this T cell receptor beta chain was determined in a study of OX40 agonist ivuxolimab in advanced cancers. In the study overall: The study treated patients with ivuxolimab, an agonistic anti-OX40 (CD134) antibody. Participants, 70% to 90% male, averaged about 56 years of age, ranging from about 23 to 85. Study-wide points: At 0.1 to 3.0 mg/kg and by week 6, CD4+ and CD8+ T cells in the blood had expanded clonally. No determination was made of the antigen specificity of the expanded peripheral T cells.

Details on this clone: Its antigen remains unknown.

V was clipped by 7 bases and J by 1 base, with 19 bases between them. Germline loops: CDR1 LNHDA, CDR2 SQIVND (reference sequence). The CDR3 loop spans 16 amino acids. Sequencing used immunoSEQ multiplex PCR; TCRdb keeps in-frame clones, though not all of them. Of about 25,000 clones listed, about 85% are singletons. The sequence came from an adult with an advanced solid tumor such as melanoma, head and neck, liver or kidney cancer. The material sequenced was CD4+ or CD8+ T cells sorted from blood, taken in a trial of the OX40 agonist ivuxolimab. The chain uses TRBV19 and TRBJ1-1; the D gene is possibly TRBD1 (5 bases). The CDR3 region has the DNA TGTGCCAGTAAAGTTCACTCGGACACGGCGAACACTGAAGCTTTCTTT. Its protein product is CASKVHSDTANTEAFF.